Sequencing of this T cell receptor (beta chain) was carried out in a study of tumor and adjacent non-tumor tissue in lung cancer. At the level of the study: Patients were aged roughly 31 to 76, roughly 9 men and 4 to 6 women, stage I to III. The study, taken as a whole, reports: Patients with more diverse tumor TCRs had worse survival. Tumor repertoires had a smaller top 100 clone share than normal lung.

The CDR3 runs 11 residues. Trimming took off 2 bases at V and 8 bases at J, with 6 bases between the two ends. Germline loops: CDR1 MNHNS, CDR2 SASEGT. The template was RNA from unsorted bulk tissue. More than 3 cm separated this lung sample from the edge of the tumor. This clonotype was seen at least ten times. As yet, its antigen is unknown. Three rounds of nested PCR, following a modified ARM-PCR protocol, produced the TCRbeta library. MiXCR, applied by TCRdb to the multiplex PCR reads, yields one record per CDR3 protein. The sample consists of roughly 90,000 distinct CDR3 sequences, 65% to 80% of them appearing once.

The sequence was obtained from a woman in her forties or fifties with non-small cell lung cancer. The specimen was distant non-tumor lung tissue. The chain joins TRBV6-1 to TRBJ1-2; D is ambiguous. CDR3 coding DNA: TGTGCCAGCAGTGAAATAGGGGGCTACACCTTC. Translation gives CASSEIGGYTF.